This T cell receptor (beta chain) was identified during a study of blood T cell repertoires in COVID-19 (dated by TCRdb to 2020 to 2021). For the study in its entirety: Samples from collaborators originated in the United States, Italy and Spain and spanned both the acute and convalescent phases of COVID-19. Deeply sampled blood TCRbeta repertoires from subjects exposed to, actively infected with, or recovered from COVID-19 were included in the dataset. Samples were obtained from the ongoing ImmuneRACE study (first 160 participants) and from about 1,300 subjects provided by 6 global collaborators. The repertoires were released in a freely available public database meant as a resource for research on the immune response to SARS-CoV-2. The prospective study material was composed of cDNA or gDNA derived from T cells, B-cell-depleted T cells, or PBMCs. HLA class I and class II types, where available, came from metadata supplied by the sample provider rather than from assay-based typing. A de-identified subject ID, COVID-19 status, age in years and sex were almost always included in the sample metadata. Broad study findings and their caveats: How much clinical and demographic metadata was included differed by source and by participant, and the metadata was provided uncurated.

One collaborating source in Seattle enrolled patients during active infection and followed them longitudinally through the course of disease. The collaborating institutions used their own protocols to collect whole blood in K2EDTA tubes. For TCRbeta analysis, collaborators shipped samples in one of three forms: frozen whole blood, isolated PBMCs, or DNA extracted from either of those sample types. Concerning this clone itself: What this receptor recognizes is not known. Nothing much larger sits one base from this clone, and base qualities are not available.

CDR1 is given as SGHKS and CDR2 as YYEKEE, both from the germline V gene (reference sequence). The CDR3, from cysteine to phenylalanine, totals 14 residues. The kept DNA is CDR3 alone, 42 bases in frame from the first base. Trimming takes 0 bases from V and 5 bases from J, and the germline ends sit 11 bases apart. TCRbeta CDR3 regions were amplified from genomic DNA by means of the immunoSEQ Assay, a bias-controlled multiplex PCR. From the authors' description of their analysis: The number of nucleated cells in each sample was estimated by amplification of reference gene primers within the assay. Sequence reads were collapsed and filtered to measure the absolute abundance of every unique TCRbeta CDR3 rearrangement. For each sample, productive Simpson clonality was calculated as the square root of Simpson's diversity index over productive rearrangements. TCRdb took this table from immuneACCESS and kept in-frame rearrangements with V and J called. Such tables lack part of the clones; where checked against another copy, unresolved V genes explain under half of the gap, and the rest is unexplained. Clonal size and the V and J genes are those of that table, whereas D and trimming came from the DNA. The sample contains more than 100,000 clones, 90% of them found a single time. Around 4% of the sample is held by the ten biggest clonotypes.

Sequencing was performed on peripheral blood. The chain employs TRBV5-5 and TRBJ1-1, with a weak D call of TRBD1 (6 bases match). This sequence originates from a woman aged 60-70 years with COVID-19, enrolled during active disease. The CDR3: CASSLVRGGTEAFF. The nucleotide sequence reads TGTGCCAGCAGCTTGGTCAGGGGAGGGACTGAAGCTTTCTTT.